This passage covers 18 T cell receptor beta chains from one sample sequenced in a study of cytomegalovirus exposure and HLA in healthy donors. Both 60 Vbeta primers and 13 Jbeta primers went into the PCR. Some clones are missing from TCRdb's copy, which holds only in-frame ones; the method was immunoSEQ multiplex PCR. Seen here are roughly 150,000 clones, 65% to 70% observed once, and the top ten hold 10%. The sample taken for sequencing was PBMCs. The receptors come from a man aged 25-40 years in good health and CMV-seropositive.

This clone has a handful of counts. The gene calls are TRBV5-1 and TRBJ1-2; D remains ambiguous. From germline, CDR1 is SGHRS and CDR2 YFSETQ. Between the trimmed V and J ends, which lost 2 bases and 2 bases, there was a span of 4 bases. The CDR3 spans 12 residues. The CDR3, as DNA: TGCGCCAGCAGCTTAGCGAACTATGGCTACACCTTC. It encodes CASSLANYGYTF.

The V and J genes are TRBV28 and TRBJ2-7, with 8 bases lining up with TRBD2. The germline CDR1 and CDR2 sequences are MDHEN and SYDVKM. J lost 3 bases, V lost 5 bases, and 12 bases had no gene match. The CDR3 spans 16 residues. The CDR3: CASSPFSGKDGYEQYF. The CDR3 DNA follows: TGTGCCAGCAGTCCTTTTAGCGGGAAAGACGGCTACGAGCAGTACTTC. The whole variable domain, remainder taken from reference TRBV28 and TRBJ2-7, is DVKVTQSSRYLVKRTGEKVFLECVQDMDHENMFWYRQDPGLGLRLIYFSYDVKMKEKGDIPEGYSVSREKKERFSLILESASTNQTSMYLCASSPFSGKDGYEQYFGPGTRLTVT.

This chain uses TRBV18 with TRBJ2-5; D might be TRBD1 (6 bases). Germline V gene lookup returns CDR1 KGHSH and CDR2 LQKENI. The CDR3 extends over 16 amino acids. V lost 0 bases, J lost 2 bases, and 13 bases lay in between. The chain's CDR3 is CASSPPQLTGQETQYF. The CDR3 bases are TGTGCCAGCTCACCACCGCAGCTCACAGGGCAAGAGACCCAGTACTTC. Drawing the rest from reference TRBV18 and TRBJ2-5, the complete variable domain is NAGVMQNPRHLVRRRGQEARLRCSPMKGHSHVYWYRQLPEEGLKFMVYLQKENIIDESGMPKERFSAEFPKEGPSILRIQQVVRGDSAAYFCASSPPQLTGQETQYFGPGTRLLVL.

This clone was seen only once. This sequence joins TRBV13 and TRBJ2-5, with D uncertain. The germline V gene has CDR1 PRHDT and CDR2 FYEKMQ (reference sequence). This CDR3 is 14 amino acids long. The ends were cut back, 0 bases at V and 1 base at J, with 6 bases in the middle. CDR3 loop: CASSLGLSQETQYF. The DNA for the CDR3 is TGTGCCAGCAGCTTAGGACTATCCCAAGAGACCCAGTACTTC.

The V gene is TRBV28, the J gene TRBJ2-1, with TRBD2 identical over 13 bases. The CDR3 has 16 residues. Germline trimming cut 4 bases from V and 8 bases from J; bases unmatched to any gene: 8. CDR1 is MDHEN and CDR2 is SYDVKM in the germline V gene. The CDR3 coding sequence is TGTGCCAGCAGTTCCTTGGGACTAGCGGGAAGGGATGAGCAGTTCTTC. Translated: CASSSLGLAGRDEQFF.

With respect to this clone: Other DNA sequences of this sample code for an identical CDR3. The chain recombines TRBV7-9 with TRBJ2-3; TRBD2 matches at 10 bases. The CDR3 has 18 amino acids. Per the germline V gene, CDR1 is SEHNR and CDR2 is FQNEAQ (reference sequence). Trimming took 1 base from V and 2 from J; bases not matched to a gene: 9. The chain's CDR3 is CASSLVLRGLAFTDTQYF. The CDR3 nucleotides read TGTGCCAGCAGCTTAGTTTTAAGGGGACTAGCGTTCACAGATACGCAGTATTTT.

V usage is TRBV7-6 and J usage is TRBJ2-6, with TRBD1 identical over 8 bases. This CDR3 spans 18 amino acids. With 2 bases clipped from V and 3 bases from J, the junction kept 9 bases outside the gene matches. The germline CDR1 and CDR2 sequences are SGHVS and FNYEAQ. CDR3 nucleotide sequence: TGTGCCAGCAGCTTAACGACCCAGGGGGCCGGTGGGGCCAACGTCCTGACTTTC. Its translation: CASSLTTQGAGGANVLTF.

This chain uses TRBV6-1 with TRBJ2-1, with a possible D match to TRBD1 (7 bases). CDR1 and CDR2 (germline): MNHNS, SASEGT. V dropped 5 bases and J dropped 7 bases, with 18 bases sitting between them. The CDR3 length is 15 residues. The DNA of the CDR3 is TGTGCCAGCAGTACAACAGGGGACTCTTGGAATGAGCAGTTCTTC. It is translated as CASSTTGDSWNEQFF.

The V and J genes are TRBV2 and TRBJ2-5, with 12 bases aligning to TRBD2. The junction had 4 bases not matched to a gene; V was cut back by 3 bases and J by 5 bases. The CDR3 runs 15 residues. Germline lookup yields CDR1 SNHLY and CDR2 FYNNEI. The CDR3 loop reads CASSETSGSYETQYF. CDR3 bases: TGTGCCAGCAGTGAGACTAGCGGGAGTTATGAGACCCAGTACTTC.

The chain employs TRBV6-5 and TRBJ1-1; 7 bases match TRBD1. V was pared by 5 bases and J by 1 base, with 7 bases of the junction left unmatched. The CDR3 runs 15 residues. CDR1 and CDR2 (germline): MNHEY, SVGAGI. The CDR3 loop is CASSHRGIPNTEAFF. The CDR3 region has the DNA TGTGCCAGCAGTCACAGGGGAATTCCGAACACTGAAGCTTTCTTT.

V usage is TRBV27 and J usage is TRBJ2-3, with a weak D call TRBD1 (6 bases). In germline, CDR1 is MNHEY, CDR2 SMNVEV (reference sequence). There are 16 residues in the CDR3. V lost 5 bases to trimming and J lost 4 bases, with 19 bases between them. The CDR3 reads CASSATGRWVADTQYF. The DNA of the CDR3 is TGTGCCAGCAGTGCAACAGGGAGATGGGTGGCAGATACGCAGTATTTT.

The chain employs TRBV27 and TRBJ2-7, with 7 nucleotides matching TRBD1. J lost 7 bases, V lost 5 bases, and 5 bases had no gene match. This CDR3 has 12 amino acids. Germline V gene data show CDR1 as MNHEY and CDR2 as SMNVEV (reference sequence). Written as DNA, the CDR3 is TGTGCCAGCAGTCAGACAGGGATGGAGCAGTACTTC. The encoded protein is CASSQTGMEQYF.

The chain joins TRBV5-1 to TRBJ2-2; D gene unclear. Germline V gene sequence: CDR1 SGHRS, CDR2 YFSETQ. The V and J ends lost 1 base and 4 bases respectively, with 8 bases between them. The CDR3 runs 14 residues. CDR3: CASSLQAPTGELFF. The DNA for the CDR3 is TGCGCCAGCAGCTTGCAAGCGCCCACCGGGGAGCTGTTTTTT.

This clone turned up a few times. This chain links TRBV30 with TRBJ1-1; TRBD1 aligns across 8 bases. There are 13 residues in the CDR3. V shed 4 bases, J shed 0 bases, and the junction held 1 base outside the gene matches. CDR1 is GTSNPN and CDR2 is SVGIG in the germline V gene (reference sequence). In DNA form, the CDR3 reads TGTGCCTGGAACAGGGGGATGAACACTGAAGCTTTCTTT. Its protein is CAWNRGMNTEAFF.

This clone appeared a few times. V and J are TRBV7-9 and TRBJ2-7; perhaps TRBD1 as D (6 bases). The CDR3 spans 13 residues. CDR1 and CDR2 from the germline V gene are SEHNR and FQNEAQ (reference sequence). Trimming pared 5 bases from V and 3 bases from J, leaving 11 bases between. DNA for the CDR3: TGTGCCAGCAGCCCGGACAGAATCTACGAGCAGTACTTC. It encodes CASSPDRIYEQYF.

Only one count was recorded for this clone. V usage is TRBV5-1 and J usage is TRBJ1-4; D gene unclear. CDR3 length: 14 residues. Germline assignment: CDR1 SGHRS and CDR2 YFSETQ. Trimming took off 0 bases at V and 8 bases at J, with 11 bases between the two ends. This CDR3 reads CASSLEGGREKLFF. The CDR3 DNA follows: TGCGCCAGCAGCTTGGAGGGTGGGAGGGAAAAACTGTTTTTT. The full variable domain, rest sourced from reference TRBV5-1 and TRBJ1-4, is KAGVTQTPRYLIKTRGQQVTLSCSPISGHRSVSWYQQTPGQGLQFLFEYFSETQRNKGNFPGRFSGRQFSNSRSEMNVSTLELGDSALYLCASSLEGGREKLFFGSGTQLSVL.

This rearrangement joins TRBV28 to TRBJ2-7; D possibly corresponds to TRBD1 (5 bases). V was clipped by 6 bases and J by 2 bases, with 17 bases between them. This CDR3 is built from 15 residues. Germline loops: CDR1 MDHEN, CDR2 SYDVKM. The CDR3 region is CASSPLGRSTYEQYF. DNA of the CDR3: TGTGCCAGCAGCCCTCTGGGGCGGAGTACCTACGAGCAGTACTTC.

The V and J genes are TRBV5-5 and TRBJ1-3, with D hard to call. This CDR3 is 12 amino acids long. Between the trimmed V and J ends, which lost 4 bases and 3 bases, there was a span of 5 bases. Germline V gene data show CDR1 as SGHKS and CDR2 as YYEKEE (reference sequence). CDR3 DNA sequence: TGTGCCAGCAGCCCTAATGGAAACACCATATATTTT. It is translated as CASSPNGNTIYF.